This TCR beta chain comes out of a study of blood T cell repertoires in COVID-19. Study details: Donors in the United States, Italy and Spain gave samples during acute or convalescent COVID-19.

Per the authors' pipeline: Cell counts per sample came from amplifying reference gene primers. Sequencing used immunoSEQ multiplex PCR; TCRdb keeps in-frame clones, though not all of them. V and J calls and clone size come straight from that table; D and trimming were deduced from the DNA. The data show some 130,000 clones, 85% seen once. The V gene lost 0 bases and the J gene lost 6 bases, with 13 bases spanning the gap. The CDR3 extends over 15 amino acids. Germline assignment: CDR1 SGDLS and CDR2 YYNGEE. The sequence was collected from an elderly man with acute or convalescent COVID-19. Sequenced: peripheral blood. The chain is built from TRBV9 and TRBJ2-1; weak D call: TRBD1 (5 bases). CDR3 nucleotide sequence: TGTGCCAGCAGCGTAGGCGGCAGGGATGGCAATGAGCAGTTCTTC. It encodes CASSVGGRDGNEQFF.